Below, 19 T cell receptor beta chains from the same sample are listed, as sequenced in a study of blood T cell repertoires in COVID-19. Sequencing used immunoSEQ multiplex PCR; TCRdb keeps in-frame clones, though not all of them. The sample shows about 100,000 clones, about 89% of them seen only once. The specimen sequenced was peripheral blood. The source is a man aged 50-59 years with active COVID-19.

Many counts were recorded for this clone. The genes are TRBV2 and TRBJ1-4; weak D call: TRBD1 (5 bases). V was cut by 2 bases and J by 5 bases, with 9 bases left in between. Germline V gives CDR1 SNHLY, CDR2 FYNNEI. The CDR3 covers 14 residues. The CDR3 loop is CASSEQGMNEKLFF. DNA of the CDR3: TGTGCCAGCAGTGAACAGGGTATGAATGAAAAACTGTTTTTT.

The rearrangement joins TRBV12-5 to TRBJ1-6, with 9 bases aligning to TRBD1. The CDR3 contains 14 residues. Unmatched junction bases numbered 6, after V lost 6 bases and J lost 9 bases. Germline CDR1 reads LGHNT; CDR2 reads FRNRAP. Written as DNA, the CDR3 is TGTGCTAGTGGAACGGGACAGGGAACTTCACCCCTCCACTTT. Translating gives CASGTGQGTSPLHF.

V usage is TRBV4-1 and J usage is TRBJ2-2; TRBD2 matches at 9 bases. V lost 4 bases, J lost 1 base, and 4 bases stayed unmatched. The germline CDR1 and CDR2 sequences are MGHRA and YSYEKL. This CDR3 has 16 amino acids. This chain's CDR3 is CASSRGLALNTGELFF. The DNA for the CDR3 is TGCGCCAGCAGCCGGGGACTAGCTTTGAACACCGGGGAGCTGTTTTTT.

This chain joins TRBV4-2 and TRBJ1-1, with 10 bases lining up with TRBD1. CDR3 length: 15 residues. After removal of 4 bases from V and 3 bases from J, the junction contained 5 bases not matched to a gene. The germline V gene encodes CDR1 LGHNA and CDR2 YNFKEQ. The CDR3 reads CASSLGTGEDTEAFF. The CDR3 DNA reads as TGTGCCAGCAGCCTGGGGACAGGGGAGGACACTGAAGCTTTCTTT.

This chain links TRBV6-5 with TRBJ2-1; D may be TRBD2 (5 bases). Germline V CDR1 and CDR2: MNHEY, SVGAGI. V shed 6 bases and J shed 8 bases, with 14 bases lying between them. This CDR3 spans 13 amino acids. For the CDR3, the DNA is TGTGCCAGCAGGCCATCAATGGAGGATGAGCAGTTCTTC. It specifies CASRPSMEDEQFF.

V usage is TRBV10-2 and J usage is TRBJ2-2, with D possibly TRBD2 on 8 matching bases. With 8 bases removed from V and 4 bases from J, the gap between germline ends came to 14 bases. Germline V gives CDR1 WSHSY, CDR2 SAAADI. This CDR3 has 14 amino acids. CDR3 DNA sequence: TGCGCCAGCCGGGAGGGGGCGGGCACCGGGGAGCTGTTTTTT. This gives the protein CASREGAGTGELFF.

CDR3 coding DNA: TGTGCCAGCAGTGAAGGTTCGGGAGCCGGGGAGCTGTTTTTT. It encodes CASSEGSGAGELFF. The J gene is TRBJ2-2, the V gene TRBV2, with a possible D match to TRBD2 (6 bases). The CDR3 runs to 14 residues. V lost 1 base to trimming and J lost 6 bases, with 9 bases between them. Germline CDR1 is SNHLY and CDR2 is FYNNEI.

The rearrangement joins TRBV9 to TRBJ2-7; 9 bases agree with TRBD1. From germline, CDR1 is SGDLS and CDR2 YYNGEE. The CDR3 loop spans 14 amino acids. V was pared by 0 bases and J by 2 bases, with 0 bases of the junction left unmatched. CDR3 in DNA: TGTGCCAGCAGCGTAGGACAGGGGGCCTACGAGCAGTACTTC. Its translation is CASSVGQGAYEQYF.

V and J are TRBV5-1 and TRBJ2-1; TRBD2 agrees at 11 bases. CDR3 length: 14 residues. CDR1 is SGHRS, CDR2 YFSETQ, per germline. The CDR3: CATKVASGGNEQFF. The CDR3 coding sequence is TGCGCTACGAAGGTGGCTAGCGGGGGGAATGAGCAGTTCTTC.

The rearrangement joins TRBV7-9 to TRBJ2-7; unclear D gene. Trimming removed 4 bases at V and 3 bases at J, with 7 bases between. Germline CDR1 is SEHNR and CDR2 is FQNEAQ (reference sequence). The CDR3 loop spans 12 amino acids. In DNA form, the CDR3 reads TGTGCCAGCAGCTCGGGTAACTACGAGCAGTACTTC. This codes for CASSSGNYEQYF.

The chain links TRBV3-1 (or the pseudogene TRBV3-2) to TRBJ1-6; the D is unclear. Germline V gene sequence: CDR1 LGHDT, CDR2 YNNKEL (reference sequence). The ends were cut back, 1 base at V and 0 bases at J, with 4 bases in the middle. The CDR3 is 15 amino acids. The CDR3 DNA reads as TGTGCCAGCAGCCAAGCAGACTCCTATAATTCACCCCTCCACTTT. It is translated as CASSQADSYNSPLHF.

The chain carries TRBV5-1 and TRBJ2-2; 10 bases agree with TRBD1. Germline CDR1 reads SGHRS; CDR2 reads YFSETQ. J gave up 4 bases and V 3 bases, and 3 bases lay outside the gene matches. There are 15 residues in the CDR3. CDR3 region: CASSWGQGTTGELFF. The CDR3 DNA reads TGCGCCAGCAGCTGGGGACAGGGGACCACCGGGGAGCTGTTTTTT.

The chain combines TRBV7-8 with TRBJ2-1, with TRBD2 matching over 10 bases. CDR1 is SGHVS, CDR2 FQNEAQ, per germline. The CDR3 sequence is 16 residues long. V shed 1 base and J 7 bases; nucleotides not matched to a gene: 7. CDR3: CASSLEVAGGGNEQFF. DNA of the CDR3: TGTGCCAGCAGCTTAGAGGTAGCGGGGGGCGGGAATGAGCAGTTCTTC. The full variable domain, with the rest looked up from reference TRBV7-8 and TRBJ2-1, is GAGVSQSPRYKVAKRGQDVALRCDPISGHVSLFWYQQALGQGPEFLTYFQNEAQLDKSGLPSDRFFAERPEGSVSTLKIQRTQQEDSAVYLCASSLEVAGGGNEQFFGPGTRLTVL.

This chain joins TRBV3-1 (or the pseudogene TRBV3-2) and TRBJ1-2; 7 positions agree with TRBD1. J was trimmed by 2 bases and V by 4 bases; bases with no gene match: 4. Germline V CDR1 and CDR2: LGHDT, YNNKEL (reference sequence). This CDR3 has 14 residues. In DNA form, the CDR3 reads TGTGCCAGCAGCCCGAGGGACAGAAACTATGGCTACACCTTC. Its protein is CASSPRDRNYGYTF.

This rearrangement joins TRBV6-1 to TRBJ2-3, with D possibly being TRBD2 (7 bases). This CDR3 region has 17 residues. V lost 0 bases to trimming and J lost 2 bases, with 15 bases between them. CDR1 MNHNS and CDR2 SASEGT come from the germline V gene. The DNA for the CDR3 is TGTGCCAGCAGTGAAGCGGGGGGGCTTATTATCACAGATACGCAGTATTTT. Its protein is CASSEAGGLIITDTQYF.

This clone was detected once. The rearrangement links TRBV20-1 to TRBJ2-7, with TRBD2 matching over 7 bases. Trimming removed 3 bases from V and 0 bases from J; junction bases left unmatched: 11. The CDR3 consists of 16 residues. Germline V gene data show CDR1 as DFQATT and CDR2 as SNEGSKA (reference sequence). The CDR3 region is CSASPPGSSGSYEQYV. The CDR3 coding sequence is TGCAGTGCTAGTCCCCCAGGTTCTAGCGGCTCCTACGAGCAGTACGTC.

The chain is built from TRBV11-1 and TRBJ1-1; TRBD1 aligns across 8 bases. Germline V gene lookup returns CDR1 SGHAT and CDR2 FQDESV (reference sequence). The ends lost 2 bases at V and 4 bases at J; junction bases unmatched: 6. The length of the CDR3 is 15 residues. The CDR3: CASSLRGQGATEAFF. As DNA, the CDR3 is TGTGCCAGCAGCTTAAGAGGACAGGGAGCCACTGAAGCTTTCTTT.

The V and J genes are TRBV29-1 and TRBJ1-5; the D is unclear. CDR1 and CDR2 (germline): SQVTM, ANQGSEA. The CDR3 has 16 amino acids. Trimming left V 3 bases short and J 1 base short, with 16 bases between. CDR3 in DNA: TGCAGCGTTGAGGTCAGGTTGGGTGAGAGCAATCAGCCCCAGCATTTT. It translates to CSVEVRLGESNQPQHF.

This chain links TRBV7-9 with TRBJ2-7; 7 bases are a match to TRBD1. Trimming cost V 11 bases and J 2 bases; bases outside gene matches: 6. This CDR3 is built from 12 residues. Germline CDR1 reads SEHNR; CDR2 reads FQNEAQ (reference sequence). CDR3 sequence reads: CAPGTATYEQYF. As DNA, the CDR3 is TGTGCCCCGGGGACAGCCACCTACGAGCAGTACTTC.